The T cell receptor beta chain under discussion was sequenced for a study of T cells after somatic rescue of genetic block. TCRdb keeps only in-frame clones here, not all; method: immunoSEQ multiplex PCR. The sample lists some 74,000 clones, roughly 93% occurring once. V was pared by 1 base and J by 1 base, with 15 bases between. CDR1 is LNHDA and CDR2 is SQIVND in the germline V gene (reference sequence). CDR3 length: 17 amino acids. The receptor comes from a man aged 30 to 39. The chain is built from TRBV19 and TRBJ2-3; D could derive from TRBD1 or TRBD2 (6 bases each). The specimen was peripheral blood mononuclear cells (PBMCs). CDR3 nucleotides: TGTGCCAGTAGTATAGCTGGGGGGCTATCGGGCACAGATACGCAGTATTTT. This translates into CASSIAGGLSGTDTQYF.